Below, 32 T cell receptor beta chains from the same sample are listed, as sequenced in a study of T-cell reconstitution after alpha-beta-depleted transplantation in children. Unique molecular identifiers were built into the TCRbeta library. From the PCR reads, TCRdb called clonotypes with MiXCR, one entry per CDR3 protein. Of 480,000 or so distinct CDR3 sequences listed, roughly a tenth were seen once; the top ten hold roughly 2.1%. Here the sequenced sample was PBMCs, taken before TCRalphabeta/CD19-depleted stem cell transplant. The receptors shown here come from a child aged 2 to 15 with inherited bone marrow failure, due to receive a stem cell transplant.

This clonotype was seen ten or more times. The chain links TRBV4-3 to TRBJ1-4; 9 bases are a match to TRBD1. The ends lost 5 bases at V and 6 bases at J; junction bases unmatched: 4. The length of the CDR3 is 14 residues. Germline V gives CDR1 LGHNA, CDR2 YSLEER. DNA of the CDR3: TGCGCCAGCAGCGAGGGACAGGGTGATGAAAAACTGTTTTTT. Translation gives CASSEGQGDEKLFF.

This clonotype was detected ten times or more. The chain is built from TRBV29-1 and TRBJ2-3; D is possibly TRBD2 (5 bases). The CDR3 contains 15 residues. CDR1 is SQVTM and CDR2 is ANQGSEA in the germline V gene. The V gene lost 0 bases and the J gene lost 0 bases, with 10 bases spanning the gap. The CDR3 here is CSVEDWTGSTDTQYF. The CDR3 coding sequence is TGCAGCGTTGAAGATTGGACGGGGAGCACAGATACGCAGTATTTT.

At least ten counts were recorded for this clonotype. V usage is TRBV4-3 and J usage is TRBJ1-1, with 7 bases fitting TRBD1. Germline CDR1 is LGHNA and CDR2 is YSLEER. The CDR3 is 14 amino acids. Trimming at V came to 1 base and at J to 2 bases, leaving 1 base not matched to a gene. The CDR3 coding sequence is TGCGCCAGCAGCCAAGGGGACAGCAACACTGAAGCTTTCTTT. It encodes CASSQGDSNTEAFF.

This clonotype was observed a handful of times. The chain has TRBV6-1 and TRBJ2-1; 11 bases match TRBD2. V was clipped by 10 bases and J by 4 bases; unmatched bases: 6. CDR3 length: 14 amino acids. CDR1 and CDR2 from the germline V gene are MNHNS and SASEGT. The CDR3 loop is CATLAGGVYNEQFF. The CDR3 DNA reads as TGTGCCACCTTAGCGGGAGGGGTATACAATGAGCAGTTCTTC.

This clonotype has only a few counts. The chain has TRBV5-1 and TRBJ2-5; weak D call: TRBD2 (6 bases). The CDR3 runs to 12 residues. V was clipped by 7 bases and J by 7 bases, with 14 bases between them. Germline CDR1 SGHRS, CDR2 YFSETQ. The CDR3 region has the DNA TGCGCCAGCTCTGCCGGAGGGGTGACCCAGTACTTC. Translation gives CASSAGGVTQYF.

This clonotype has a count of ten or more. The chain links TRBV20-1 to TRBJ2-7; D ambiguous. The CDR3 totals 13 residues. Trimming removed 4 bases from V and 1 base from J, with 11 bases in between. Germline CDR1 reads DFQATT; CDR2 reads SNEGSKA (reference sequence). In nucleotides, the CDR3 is TGCAGTGCTACCCTAGAATCATCCTACGAGCAGTACTTC. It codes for CSATLESSYEQYF.

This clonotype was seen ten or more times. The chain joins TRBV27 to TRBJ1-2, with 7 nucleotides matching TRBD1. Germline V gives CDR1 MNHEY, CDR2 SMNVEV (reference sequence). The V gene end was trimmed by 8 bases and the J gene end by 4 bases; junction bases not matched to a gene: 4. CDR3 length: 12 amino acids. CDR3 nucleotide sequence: TGTGCCAGCGCGAACAGGGGCTATGGCTACACCTTC. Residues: CASANRGYGYTF.

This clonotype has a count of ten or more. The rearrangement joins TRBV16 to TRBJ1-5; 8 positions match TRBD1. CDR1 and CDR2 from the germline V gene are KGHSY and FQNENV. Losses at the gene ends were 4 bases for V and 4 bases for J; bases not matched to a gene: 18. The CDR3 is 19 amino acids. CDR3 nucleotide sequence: TGTGCCAGCAGCCCCATTTCTATTCAGGGGGCGCGGAGTAATCAGCCCCAGCATTTT. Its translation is CASSPISIQGARSNQPQHF.

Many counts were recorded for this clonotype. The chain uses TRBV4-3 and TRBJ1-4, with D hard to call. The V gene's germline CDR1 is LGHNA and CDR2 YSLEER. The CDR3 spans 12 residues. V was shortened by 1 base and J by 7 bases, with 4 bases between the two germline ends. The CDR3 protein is CASSQGREKLFF. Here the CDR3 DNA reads TGCGCCAGCAGCCAAGGTCGTGAAAAACTGTTTTTT.

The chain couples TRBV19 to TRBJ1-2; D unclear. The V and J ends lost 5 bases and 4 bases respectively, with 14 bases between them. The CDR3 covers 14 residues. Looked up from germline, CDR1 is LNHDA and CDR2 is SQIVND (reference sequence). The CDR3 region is CASSLQDFSYGYTF. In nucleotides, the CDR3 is TGTGCCAGTAGTCTACAAGATTTTTCCTATGGCTACACCTTC.

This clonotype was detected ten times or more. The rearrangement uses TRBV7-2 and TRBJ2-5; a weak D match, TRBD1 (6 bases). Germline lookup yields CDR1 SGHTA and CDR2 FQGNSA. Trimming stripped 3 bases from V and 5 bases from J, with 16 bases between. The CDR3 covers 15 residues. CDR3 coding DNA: TGTGCCAGCAGCTTCTATACAGGGCGCGGTGAGACCCAGTACTTC. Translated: CASSFYTGRGETQYF. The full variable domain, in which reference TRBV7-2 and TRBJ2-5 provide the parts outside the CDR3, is GAGVSQSPSNKVTEKGKDVELRCDPISGHTALYWYRQSLGQGLEFLIYFQGNSAPDKSGLPSDRFSAERTGGSVSTLTIQRTQQEDSAVYLCASSFYTGRGETQYFGPGTRLLVL.

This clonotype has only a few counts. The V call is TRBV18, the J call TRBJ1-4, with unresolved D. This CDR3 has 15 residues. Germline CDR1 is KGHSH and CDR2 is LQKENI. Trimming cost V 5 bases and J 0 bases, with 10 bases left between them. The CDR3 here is CASSSSGATNEKLFF. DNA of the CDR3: TGTGCCAGCTCATCATCGGGAGCAACTAATGAAAAACTGTTTTTT.

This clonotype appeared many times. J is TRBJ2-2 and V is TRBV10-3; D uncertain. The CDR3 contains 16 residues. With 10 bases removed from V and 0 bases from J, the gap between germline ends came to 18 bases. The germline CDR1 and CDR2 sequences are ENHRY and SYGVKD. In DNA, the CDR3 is TGTGCCACCAAGTCACCTCTGGGAACGAACACCGGGGAGCTGTTTTTT. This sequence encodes CATKSPLGTNTGELFF.

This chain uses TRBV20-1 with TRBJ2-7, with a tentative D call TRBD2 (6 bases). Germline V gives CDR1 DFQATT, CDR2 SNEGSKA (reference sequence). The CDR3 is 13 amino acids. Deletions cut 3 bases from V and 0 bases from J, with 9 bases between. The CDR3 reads CSASRGNSYEQYF. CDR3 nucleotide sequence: TGCAGTGCTAGTCGGGGGAACTCCTACGAGCAGTACTTC.

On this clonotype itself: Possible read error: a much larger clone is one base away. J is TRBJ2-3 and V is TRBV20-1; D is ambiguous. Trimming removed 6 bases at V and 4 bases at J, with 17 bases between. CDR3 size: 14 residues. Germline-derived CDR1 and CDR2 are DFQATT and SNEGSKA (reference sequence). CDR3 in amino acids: CSAGFSRSSDTQYF. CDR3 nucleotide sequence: TGCAGTGCCGGATTTAGCAGGAGCTCAGATACGCAGTATTTT.

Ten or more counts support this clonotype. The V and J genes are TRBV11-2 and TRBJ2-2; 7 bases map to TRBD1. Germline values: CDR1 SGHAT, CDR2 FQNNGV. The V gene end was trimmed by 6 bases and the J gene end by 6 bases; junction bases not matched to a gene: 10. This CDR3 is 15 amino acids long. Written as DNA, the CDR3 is TGTGCCAGCAGGCTACCCGACAGGGAAGCCGGGGAGCTGTTTTTT. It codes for CASRLPDREAGELFF.

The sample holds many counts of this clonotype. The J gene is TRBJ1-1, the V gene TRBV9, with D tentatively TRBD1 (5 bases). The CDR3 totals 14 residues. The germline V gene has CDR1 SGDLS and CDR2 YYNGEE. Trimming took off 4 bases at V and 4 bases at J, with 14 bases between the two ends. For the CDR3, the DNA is TGTGCCAGCAGCTACGGGGGTACGGGCACTGAAGCTTTCTTT. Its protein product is CASSYGGTGTEAFF.

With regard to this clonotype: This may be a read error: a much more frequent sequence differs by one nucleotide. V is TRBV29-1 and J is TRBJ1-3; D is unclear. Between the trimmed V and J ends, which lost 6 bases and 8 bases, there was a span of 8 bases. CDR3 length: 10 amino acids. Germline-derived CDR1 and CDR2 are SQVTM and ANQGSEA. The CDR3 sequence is CSVATDTIYF. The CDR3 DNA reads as TGCAGCGTCGCTACGGACACCATATATTTT.

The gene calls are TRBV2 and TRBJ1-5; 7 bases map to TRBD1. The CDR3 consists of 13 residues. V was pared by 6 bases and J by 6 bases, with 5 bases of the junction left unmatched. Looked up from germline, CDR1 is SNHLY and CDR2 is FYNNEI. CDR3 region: CASRAGGGQPQHF. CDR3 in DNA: TGTGCCAGCAGGGCAGGGGGGGGTCAGCCCCAGCATTTT.

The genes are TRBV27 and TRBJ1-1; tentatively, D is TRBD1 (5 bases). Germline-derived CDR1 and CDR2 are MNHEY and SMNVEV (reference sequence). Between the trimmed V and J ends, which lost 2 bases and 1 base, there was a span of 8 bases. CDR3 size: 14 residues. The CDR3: CASSLRGQNTEAFF. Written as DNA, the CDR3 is TGTGCCAGCAGTTTACGCGGACAGAACACTGAAGCTTTCTTT.

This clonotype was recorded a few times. The CDR3: CARSDRPTEAFF. DNA for the CDR3: TGTGCCAGGTCAGACAGGCCCACTGAAGCTTTCTTT. The chain uses TRBV2 and TRBJ1-1; maybe TRBD1 (6 bases). V was shortened by 9 bases and J by 4 bases, with 12 bases between the two germline ends. The V gene's germline CDR1 is SNHLY and CDR2 FYNNEI. The length of the CDR3 is 12 residues.

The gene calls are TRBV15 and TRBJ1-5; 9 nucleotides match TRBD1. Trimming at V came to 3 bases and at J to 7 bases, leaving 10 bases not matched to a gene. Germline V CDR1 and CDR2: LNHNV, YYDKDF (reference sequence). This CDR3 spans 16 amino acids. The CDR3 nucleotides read TGTGCCACCAGCAGGGAACGGGACAGGGCAAGGCAGCCCCAGCATTTT. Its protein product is CATSRERDRARQPQHF.

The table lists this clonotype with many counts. The CDR3 sequence: CASSLWTHGYTF. In DNA, the CDR3 is TGTGCCAGCAGTTTATGGACTCATGGCTACACCTTC. This chain joins TRBV28 and TRBJ1-2; the D is unclear. This CDR3 has 12 amino acids. With 0 bases removed from V and 6 bases from J, the gap between germline ends came to 5 bases. Germline V gene sequence: CDR1 MDHEN, CDR2 SYDVKM.

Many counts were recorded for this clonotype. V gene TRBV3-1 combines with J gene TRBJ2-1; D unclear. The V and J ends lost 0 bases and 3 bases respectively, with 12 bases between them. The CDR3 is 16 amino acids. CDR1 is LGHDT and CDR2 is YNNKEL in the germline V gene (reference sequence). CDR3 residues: CASSQDLGRIYNEQFF. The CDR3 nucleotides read TGTGCCAGCAGCCAAGATTTAGGCCGGATCTACAATGAGCAGTTCTTC.

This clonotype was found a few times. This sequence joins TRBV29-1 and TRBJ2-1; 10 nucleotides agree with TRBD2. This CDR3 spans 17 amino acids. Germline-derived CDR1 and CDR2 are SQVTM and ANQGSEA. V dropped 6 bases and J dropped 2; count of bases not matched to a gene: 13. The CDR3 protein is CSVSSSGSWIPYNEQFF. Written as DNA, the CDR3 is TGCAGCGTCTCCTCTAGCGGGAGTTGGATACCCTACAATGAGCAGTTCTTC.

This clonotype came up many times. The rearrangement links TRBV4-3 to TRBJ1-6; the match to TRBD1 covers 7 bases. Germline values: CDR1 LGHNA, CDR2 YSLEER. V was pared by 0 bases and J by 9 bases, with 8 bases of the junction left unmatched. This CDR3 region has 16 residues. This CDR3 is CASSQEGRGYGSPLHF. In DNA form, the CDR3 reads TGCGCCAGCAGCCAAGAAGGCAGGGGGTACGGTTCACCCCTCCACTTT.

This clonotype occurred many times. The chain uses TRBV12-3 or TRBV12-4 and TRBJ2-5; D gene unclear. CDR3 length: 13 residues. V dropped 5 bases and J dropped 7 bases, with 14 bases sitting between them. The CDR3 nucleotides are TGTGCCAGCAGTCCCGACCCATGGGGGACCCAGTACTTC. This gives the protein CASSPDPWGTQYF.

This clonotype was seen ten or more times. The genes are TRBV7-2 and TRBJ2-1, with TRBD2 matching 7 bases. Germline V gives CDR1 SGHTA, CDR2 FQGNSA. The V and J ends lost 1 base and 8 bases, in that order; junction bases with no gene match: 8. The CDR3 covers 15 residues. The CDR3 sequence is CASSLVGRERYEQFF. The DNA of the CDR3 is TGTGCCAGCAGCTTAGTAGGGCGGGAGAGGTATGAGCAGTTCTTC. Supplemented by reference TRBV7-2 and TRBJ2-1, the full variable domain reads GAGVSQSPSNKVTEKGKDVELRCDPISGHTALYWYRQSLGQGLEFLIYFQGNSAPDKSGLPSDRFSAERTGGSVSTLTIQRTQQEDSAVYLCASSLVGRERYEQFFGPGTRLTVL.

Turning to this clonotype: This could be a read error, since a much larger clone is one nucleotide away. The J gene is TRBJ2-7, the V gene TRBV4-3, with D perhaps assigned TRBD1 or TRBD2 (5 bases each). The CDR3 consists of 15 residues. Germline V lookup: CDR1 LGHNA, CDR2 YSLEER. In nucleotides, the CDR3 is TGCGCCAGCAGCCGCCAAACCGGGACCCCCTACGAGCAGTGCTTC. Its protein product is CASSRQTGTPYEQCF.

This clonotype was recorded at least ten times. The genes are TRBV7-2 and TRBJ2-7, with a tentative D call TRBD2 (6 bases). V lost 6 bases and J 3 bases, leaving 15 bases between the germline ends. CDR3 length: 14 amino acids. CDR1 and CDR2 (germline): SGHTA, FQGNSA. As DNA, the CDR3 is TGTGCCAGCAGTTTCCGGGGAGGAGGCTACGAGCAGTACTTC. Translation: CASSFRGGGYEQYF. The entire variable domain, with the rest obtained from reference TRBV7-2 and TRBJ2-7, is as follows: GAGVSQSPSNKVTEKGKDVELRCDPISGHTALYWYRQSLGQGLEFLIYFQGNSAPDKSGLPSDRFSAERTGGSVSTLTIQRTQQEDSAVYLCASSFRGGGYEQYFGPGTRLTVT.

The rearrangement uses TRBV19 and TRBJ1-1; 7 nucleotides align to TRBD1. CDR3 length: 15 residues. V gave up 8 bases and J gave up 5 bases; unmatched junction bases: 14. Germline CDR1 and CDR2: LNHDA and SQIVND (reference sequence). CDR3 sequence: CASSSPWTGSTEAFF. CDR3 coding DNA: TGTGCCAGTTCCTCCCCTTGGACAGGCTCGACTGAAGCTTTCTTT. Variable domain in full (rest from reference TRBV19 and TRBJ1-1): DGGITQSPKYLFRKEGQNVTLSCEQNLNHDAMYWYRQDPGQGLRLIYYSQIVNDFQKGDIAEGYSVSREKKESFPLTVTSAQKNPTAFYLCASSSPWTGSTEAFFGQGTRLTVV.

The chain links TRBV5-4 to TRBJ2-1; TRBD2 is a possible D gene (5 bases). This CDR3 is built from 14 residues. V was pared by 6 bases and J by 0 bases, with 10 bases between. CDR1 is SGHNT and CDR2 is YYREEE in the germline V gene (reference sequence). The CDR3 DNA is TGTGCCAGCATTAGCGAAAACTCCTACAATGAGCAGTTCTTC. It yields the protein CASISENSYNEQFF. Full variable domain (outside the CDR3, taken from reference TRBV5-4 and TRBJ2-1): ETGVTQSPTHLIKTRGQQVTLRCSSQSGHNTVSWYQQALGQGPQFIFQYYREEENGRGNFPPRFSGLQFPNYSSELNVNALELDDSALYLCASISENSYNEQFFGPGTRLTVL.